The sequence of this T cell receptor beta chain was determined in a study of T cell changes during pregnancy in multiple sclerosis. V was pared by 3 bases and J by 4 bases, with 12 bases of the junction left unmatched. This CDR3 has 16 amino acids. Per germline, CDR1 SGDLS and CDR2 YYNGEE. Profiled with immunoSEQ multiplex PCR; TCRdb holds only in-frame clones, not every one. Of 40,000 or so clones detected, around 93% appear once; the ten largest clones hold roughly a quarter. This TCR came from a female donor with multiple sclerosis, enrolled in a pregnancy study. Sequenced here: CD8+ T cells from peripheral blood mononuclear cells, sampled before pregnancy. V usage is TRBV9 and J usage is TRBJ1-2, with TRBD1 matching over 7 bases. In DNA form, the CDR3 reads TGTGCCAGCAGCGAGGGCCATAAAGGGACAGTCTATGGCTACACCTTC. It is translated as CASSEGHKGTVYGYTF.